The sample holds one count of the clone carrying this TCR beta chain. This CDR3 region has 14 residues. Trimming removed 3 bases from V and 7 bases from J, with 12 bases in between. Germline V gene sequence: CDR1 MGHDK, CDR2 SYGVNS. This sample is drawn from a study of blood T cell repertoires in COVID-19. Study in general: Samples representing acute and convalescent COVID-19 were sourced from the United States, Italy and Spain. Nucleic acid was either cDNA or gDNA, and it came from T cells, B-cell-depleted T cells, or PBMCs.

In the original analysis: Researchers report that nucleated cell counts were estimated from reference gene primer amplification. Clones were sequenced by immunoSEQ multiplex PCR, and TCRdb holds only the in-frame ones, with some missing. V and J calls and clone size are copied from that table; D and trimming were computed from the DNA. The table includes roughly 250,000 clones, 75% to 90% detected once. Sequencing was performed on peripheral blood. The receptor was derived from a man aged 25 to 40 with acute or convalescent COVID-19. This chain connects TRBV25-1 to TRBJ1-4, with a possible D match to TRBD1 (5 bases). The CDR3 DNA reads TGTGCCAGCAGTGACGCGGAGGGGAGTGAAAAACTGTTTTTT. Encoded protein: CASSDAEGSEKLFF.